This T cell receptor beta chain came from a study of cytomegalovirus exposure and HLA in healthy donors. Study-wide context: A data release that came early held approximately 92 million unique TCRs from HLA-typed donors.

It was with 60 Vbeta and 13 Jbeta primers that the PCR ran. TCRdb keeps only in-frame clones here, not all; method: immunoSEQ multiplex PCR. The sample carries 120,000 or so clones, 75% to 85% recorded once. A word on this clone: What it recognizes is unknown.

Study-wide findings and caveats: For most TCR sequences rarity was the rule, although some public TCRs occurred in many donors.

The clonotype comes from a man younger than 40 in good health and CMV-seropositive. The sample taken for sequencing was PBMCs.

The CDR3 is CASSPRQALITDTQYF. The CDR3 coding sequence is TGTGCCAGCTCACCAAGACAGGCCCTCATCACAGATACGCAGTATTTT. This chain connects TRBV18 to TRBJ2-3, with a weak D call TRBD1 (6 bases). Germline assignment: CDR1 KGHSH and CDR2 LQKENI. This CDR3 is 16 amino acids long. The V gene lost 2 bases and the J gene lost 2 bases, with 14 bases spanning the gap.